The rows below give T cell receptor beta chains drawn from one sample of a study of human T cells and chemical hapten exposure. TCRdb processed the RACE reads anew with MiXCR; each CDR3 protein has one entry. The data show over 130,000 distinct CDR3 sequences, about 11% seen once. The material was whole blood, obtained in connection with sensitization to the hapten diphenylcyclopropenone (DPC). These receptors were collected from a woman in her forties or fifties with alopecia areata. Some clones in this sample may be carry-over from other donors' samples. Both conserved end residues are part of each CDR3. The D gene is left open where the match is weak. The listing skips clone size in some rows; elsewhere it reads once, few, many or a size class.

-,TRBV11-2,TRBD2,15,TRBJ2-1,TGTGCCAGCAGTCCGACTAGCGGGAAACACAATGAGCAGTTCTTC,CASSPTSGKHNEQFF
-,TRBV11-2,-,12,TRBJ1-3,TGTGCCAGCAGCTTAAGCAGCAACACCATATATTTT,CASSLSSNTIYF
-,TRBV12-3/TRBV12-4,TRBD2,14,TRBJ2-3,TGTGCCAGCAGTACTAGCGGGGGTACAGATACGCAGTATTTT,CASSTSGGTDTQYF
many,TRBV20-1,-,13,TRBJ2-3,TGCAGTGCTAGTGGAGATAAGACAGATACGCAGTATTTT,CSASGDKTDTQYF
-,TRBV7-8,-,15,TRBJ1-5,TGTGCCAGCCGGACAGATGATTATAGCAATCAGCCCCAGCATTTT,CASRTDDYSNQPQHF
many,TRBV24-1,-,14,TRBJ2-1,TGTGCCACCAGTAGAGTGCCCCCTTACAATGAGCAGTTCTTC,CATSRVPPYNEQFF
-,TRBV6-2/TRBV6-3,TRBD2,15,TRBJ2-7,TGTGCCAGCAGTTCGATTAGCGGGATCTCCTACGAGCAGTACTTC,CASSSISGISYEQYF
few,TRBV20-1,TRBD2,18,TRBJ2-2,TGCAGTGCTAGACTAGCGGGAGGCCCAGTTGGGAACACCGGGGAGCTGTTTTTT,CSARLAGGPVGNTGELFF
many,TRBV18,TRBD1,14,TRBJ1-6,TGTGCCAGCTCACAAGACAGGGGCAATTCACCCCTCCACTTT,CASSQDRGNSPLHF
few,TRBV7-2,-,11,TRBJ2-3,TGTGCCAGCAGCTTATTGGCGGAGCAGTATTTT,CASSLLAEQYF
-,TRBV7-2,TRBD1,15,TRBJ2-3,TGTGCCAGCCGAGGGGGCGGAACGAGCACAGATACGCAGTATTTT,CASRGGGTSTDTQYF
-,TRBV29-1,-,11,TRBJ1-1,TGCAGCGGGCAGGGGAACACTGAAGCTTTCTTT,CSGQGNTEAFF
-,TRBV5-6,TRBD1,16,TRBJ1-6,TGTGCCAGCAGCCCCCTAGGGACAGGGGATAATTCACCCCTCCACTTT,CASSPLGTGDNSPLHF
few,TRBV6-5,-,12,TRBJ2-1,TGTGCCAGCAGTTCCAGGATTCGCGAGCAGTTCTTC,CASSSRIREQFF
few,TRBV4-3,-,14,TRBJ2-5,TGCGCCAGCAGCCAAGGGCGGCACGAAGAGACCCAGTACTTC,CASSQGRHEETQYF
-,TRBV14,-,13,TRBJ2-1,TGTGCCAGCAGCCAAGTGTCCTACAATGAGCAGTTCTTC,CASSQVSYNEQFF
many,TRBV5-1,-,14,TRBJ2-1,TGTGCCAGCAGCTTAGGGGGGTCCTACAATGAGCAGTTCTTC,CASSLGGSYNEQFF
-,TRBV11-2,TRBD2,13,TRBJ2-7,TGTGCCAGCAGCTTAGATGCTAGCGGTGAGCAGTACTTC,CASSLDASGEQYF
few,TRBV7-9,TRBD2,16,TRBJ2-1,TGTGCCAGCAGCTACAGAACTAGCGGGAGAGGCAATGAGCAGTTCTTC,CASSYRTSGRGNEQFF
few,TRBV29-1,TRBD2,16,TRBJ2-1,TGCAGCGTTGTACTAGCGGGAGGGCTCTCCTACAATGAGCAGTTCTTC,CSVVLAGGLSYNEQFF
few,TRBV5-1,-,17,TRBJ2-7,TGCGCCAGCAGCTTGGGCCCTCTGCTTGGGAGCTCCTACGAGCAGTACTTC,CASSLGPLLGSSYEQYF
few,TRBV27,-,16,TRBJ1-5,TGTGCCAGCAGTCCTCAACAGGGTTCTAGCAATCAGCCCCAGCATTTT,CASSPQQGSSNQPQHF